A selection of T cell receptor beta chains follows, all from one sample in a study of T cells after yellow fever vaccination. TCRdb used MiXCR to reprocess the 5' RACE reads, holding one entry per CDR3 protein. The sample has hundreds of thousands of distinct CDR3 sequences, around 16% seen once. The material sequenced was PBMCs, taken more than 4 days after the first yellow fever vaccination. Every receptor here comes from a man in his late teens or twenties who received the YFV17D yellow fever vaccine. CDR3s include the opening cysteine and the closing phenylalanine or tryptophan. A D gene is named only where the DNA matches it firmly. Clone size appears in some rows only: once, few, many, or a class for an expanded clone.

>TRBV4-3|TRBJ2-1|NA|NA
TGCGCCAGCAGCCAAGGGTGGGGGCCATCCTACAATGAGCAGTTCTTC
CASSQGWGPSYNEQFF
>TRBV12-3/TRBV12-4|TRBJ2-5|few|NA
TGTGCCAGCAGTTTAACGGGGGCTGGGACCCAGTACTTC
CASSLTGAGTQYF
>TRBV7-2|TRBJ2-3|NA|NA
TGTGCCAGCACCTGGGGCGGCACAGATACGCAGTATTTT
CASTWGGTDTQYF
>TRBV4-1|TRBJ2-4|NA|NA
TGCGCCAGCAGCCCCTTAGGTCAGCGTTCACCCCAGGGGGGTCAGTACTTC
CASSPLGQRSPQGGQYF
>TRBV20-1|TRBJ2-2|few|NA
TGCAGTGCCAGGGCACCGGGACACCACACCGGGGAGCTGTTTTTT
CSARAPGHHTGELFF
>TRBV12-3/TRBV12-4|TRBJ2-3|NA|NA
TGTGCCAGCAGTCCCCGACTAGTATCAGATACGCAGTATTTT
CASSPRLVSDTQYF
>TRBV20-1|TRBJ2-3|many|TRBD1
TGCAGTGCCATCGGGGGACAGGGACGCACAGATACGCAGTATTTT
CSAIGGQGRTDTQYF
>TRBV5-1|TRBJ2-1|few|NA
TGCGCCAGCAGCTTGGCAGGGGAGAATGAGCAGTTCTTC
CASSLAGENEQFF
>TRBV29-1|TRBJ2-1|few|TRBD2
TGCAGCGACCTAGGACTAGCGGGGGGGCGCGATGAGCAGTTCTTC
CSDLGLAGGRDEQFF
>TRBV10-1|TRBJ2-3|few|NA
TGCGCCAGTAGCGCCGGGACTTCGAGCACAGATACGCAGTATTTT
CASSAGTSSTDTQYF
>TRBV15|TRBJ2-5|few|TRBD1
TGTGCCACCAGCAGACATGGGACAGCTCAAGAGACCCAGTACTTC
CATSRHGTAQETQYF
>TRBV15|TRBJ2-5|NA|NA
TGTGCCACCAGCAGTGGGACGTTTCAAGAGACCCAGTACTTC
CATSSGTFQETQYF
>TRBV12-3/TRBV12-4|TRBJ1-5|NA|NA
TGTGCCAGCAAGGTGGGCAATCAGCCCCAGCATTTT
CASKVGNQPQHF
>TRBV11-1|TRBJ2-3|NA|TRBD2
TGTGCCAGCAGCTTCCTAGCGGGGGGGCCGGATACGCAGTATTTT
CASSFLAGGPDTQYF
>TRBV7-3|TRBJ1-1|few|NA
TGTGCCAGCAGCCTTGGGGGAGTCGCTGAAGCTTTCTTT
CASSLGGVAEAFF
>TRBV6-5|TRBJ2-5|few|TRBD2
TGTGCCAGCAAACTAGCGATCGCAGAGACCCAGTACTTC
CASKLAIAETQYF
>TRBV27|TRBJ1-5|NA|NA
TGTGCCAGCAGTTTTAGGCGGCTGGGGTGGCCCCAGCATTTT
CASSFRRLGWPQHF
>TRBV20-1|TRBJ1-1|NA|NA
TGCAGTGCTAGATTGTTGGGATGGGGCACTGAAGCTTTCTTT
CSARLLGWGTEAFF
>TRBV7-2|TRBJ2-3|few|NA
TGTGCCAGCAGCTCCAGGGGTCTCACTAGCACAGATACGCAGTATTTT
CASSSRGLTSTDTQYF
>TRBV12-3/TRBV12-4|TRBJ1-2|few|NA
TGTGCCAGCAGTTTGGGGACTGGGATTTATGGCTACACCTTC
CASSLGTGIYGYTF
>TRBV10-3|TRBJ2-3|NA|NA
TGTGCCATCAGCGGACAGTTAAGCACAGATACGCAGTATTTT
CAISGQLSTDTQYF
>TRBV9|TRBJ2-5|many|NA
TGTGCCAGCAGTTCCTCGTCGCGTCAAGAGACCCAGTACTTC
CASSSSSRQETQYF
>TRBV5-1|TRBJ2-1|many|NA
TGCGCCAGCAGCTCCCAGACATTTGAGCAGTTCTTC
CASSSQTFEQFF
>TRBV28|TRBJ2-3|NA|NA
TGTGCCAGCAGTTCCTTTTTTTCTCGAGGGTCTGGCACAGATACGCAGTATTTT
CASSSFFSRGSGTDTQYF
>TRBV7-2|TRBJ1-2|many|NA
TGTGCCAGCAGCTTAGTCGGGTGGCTCTCGAATGGCTACACCTTC
CASSLVGWLSNGYTF
>TRBV7-2|TRBJ1-6|NA|NA
TGTGCCAGCAGCTTAGACATCTCTAATTCACCCCTCCACTTT
CASSLDISNSPLHF
>TRBV4-3|TRBJ2-4|NA|NA
TGCGCCAGCAGCCAAGATCCCCGAGGACAGATTTGGAACTTC
CASSQDPRGQIWNF
>TRBV7-9|TRBJ1-5|NA|NA
TGTGCCAGCAGCATAGGCACTGGTCAGCCCCAGCATTTT
CASSIGTGQPQHF
>TRBV4-1|TRBJ1-5|few|TRBD1
TGCGCCAGCAGCCAAGGCCCCCGCGGACAGGGTAACCAGCCCCAGCATTTT
CASSQGPRGQGNQPQHF
>TRBV7-9|TRBJ1-2|NA|NA
TGTGCCAGCAGCCATTCTGGACCGCTGCATGGCTACACCTTC
CASSHSGPLHGYTF
>TRBV19|TRBJ2-1|NA|NA
TGTGCCAGTAGTATTCGTGGGGCTCACAATGAGCAGTTCTTC
CASSIRGAHNEQFF
>TRBV6-1|TRBJ2-4|many|NA
TGTGCCAGCAGTGATGGGGCCAAAAACATTCAGTACTTC
CASSDGAKNIQYF
>TRBV4-2|TRBJ1-3|NA|NA
TGTGCCAGCAGCGAGCTCTCTGGAAACACCATATATTTT
CASSELSGNTIYF